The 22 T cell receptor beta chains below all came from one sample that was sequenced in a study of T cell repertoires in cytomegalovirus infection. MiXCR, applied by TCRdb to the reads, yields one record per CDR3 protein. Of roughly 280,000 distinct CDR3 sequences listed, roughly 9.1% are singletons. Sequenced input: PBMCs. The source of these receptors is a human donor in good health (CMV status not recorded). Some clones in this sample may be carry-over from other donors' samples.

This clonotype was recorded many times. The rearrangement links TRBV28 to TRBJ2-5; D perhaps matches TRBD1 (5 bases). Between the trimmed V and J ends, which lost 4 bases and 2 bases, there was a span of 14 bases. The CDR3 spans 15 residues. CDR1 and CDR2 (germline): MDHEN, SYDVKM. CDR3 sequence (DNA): TGTGCCAGCAGTTCCACCTCGAAGGGGCAAGAGACCCAGTACTTC. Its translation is CASSSTSKGQETQYF.

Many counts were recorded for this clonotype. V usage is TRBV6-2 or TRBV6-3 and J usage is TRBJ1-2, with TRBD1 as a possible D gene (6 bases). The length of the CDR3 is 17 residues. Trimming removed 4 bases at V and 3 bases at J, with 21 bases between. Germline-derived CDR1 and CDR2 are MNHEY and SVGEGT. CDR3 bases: TGTGCCAGCAGTTCCGTCCGACAGGAAGGATTGTACTATGGCTACACCTTC. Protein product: CASSSVRQEGLYYGYTF.

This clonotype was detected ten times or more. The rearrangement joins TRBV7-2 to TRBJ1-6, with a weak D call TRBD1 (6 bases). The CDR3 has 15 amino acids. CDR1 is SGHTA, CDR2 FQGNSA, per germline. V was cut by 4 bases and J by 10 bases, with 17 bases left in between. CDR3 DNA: TGTGCCAGCAGCTCCCAACAGGGTCGAGGATCACCCCTCCACTTT. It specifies CASSSQQGRGSPLHF.

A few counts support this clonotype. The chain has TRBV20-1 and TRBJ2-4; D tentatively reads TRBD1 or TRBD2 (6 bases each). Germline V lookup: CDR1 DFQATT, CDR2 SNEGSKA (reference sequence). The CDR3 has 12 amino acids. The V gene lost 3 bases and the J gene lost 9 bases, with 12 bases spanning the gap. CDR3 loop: CSARRDTTIQYF. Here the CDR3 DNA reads TGCAGTGCTAGGCGGGACACGACCATTCAGTACTTC.

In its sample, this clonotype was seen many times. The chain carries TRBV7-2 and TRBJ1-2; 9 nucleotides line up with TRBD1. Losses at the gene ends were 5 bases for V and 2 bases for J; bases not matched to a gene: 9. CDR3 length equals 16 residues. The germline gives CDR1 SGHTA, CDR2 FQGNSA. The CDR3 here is CASSPKAGQGNYGYTF. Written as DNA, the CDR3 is TGTGCCAGCAGCCCCAAGGCGGGACAGGGAAACTATGGCTACACCTTC.

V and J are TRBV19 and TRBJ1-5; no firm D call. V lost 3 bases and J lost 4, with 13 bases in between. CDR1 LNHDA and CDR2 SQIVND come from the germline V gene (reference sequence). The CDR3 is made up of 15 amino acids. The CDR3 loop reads CASSIRGNNNQPQHF. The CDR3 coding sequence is TGTGCCAGTAGTATTCGAGGCAATAATAATCAGCCCCAGCATTTT.

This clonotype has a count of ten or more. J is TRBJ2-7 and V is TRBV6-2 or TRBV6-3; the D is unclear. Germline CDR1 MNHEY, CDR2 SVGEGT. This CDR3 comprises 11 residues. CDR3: CATTGLLEQYF. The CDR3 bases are TGTGCAACAACCGGGCTGCTCGAGCAGTACTTC.

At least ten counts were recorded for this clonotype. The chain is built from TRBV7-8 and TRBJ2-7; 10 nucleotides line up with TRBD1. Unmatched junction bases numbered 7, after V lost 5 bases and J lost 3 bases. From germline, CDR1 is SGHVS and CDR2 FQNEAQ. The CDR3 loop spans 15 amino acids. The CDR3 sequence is CASSGGTGAGYEQYF. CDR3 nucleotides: TGTGCCAGCAGCGGAGGGACAGGGGCAGGCTACGAGCAGTACTTC.

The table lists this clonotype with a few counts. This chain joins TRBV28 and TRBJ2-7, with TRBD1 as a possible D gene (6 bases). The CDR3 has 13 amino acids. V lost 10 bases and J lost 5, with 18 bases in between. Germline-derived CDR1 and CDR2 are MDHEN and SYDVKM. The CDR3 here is CATSIGGRNEQYF. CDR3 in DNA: TGTGCCACATCTATAGGGGGTCGGAACGAGCAGTACTTC.

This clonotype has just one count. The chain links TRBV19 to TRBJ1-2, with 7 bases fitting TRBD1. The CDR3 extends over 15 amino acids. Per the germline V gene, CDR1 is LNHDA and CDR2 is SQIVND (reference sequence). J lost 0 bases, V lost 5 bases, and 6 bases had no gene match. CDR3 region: CASSGAGQPNYGYTF. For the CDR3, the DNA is TGTGCCAGTAGTGGCGCGGGACAGCCTAACTATGGCTACACCTTC.

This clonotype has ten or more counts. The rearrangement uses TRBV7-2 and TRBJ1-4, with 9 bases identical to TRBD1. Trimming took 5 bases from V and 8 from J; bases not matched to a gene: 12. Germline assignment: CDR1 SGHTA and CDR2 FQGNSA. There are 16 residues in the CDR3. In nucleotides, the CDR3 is TGTGCCAGCAGCCCACAGGTCCATGGGACAGGGGAAAAACTGTTTTTT. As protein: CASSPQVHGTGEKLFF.

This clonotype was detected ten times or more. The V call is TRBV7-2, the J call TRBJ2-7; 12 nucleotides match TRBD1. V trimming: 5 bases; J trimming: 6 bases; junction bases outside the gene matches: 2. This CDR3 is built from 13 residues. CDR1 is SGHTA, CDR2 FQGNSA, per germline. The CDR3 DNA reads TGTGCCAGCAGCCGGGACAGGGGGCGCGAGCAGTACTTC. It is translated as CASSRDRGREQYF.

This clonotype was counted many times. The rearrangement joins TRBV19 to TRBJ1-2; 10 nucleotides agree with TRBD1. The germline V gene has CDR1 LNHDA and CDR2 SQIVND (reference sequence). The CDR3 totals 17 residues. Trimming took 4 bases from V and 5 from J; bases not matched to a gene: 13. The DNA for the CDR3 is TGTGCCAGTAGTACACGACAGGGGGCACGGTTTCAGTATGGCTACACCTTC. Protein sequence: CASSTRQGARFQYGYTF.

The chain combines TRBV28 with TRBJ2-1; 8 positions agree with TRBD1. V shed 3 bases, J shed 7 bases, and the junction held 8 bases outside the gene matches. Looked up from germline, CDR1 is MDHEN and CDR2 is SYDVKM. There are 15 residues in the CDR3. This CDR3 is CASSLLDRVANEQFF. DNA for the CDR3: TGTGCCAGCAGTTTGCTGGACAGGGTGGCGAATGAGCAGTTCTTC.

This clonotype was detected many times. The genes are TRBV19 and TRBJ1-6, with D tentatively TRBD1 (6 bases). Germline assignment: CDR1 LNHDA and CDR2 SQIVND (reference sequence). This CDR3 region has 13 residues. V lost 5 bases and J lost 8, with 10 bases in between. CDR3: CASSVDRYSPLHF. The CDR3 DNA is TGTGCCAGTAGTGTCGACAGGTATTCACCCCTCCACTTT.

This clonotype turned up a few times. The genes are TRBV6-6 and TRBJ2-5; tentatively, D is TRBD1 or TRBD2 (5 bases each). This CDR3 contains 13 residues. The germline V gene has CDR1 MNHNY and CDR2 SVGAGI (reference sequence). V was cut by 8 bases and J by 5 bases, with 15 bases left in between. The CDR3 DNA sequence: TGTGCCAGCCGGGGCGTAGGGCTGGAGACCCAGTACTTC. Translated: CASRGVGLETQYF.

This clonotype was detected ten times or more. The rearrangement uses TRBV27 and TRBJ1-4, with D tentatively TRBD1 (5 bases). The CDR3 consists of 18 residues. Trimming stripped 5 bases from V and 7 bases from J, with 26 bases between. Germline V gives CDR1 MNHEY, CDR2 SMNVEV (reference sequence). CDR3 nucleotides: TGTGCCAGCAGTCCCAGGGCAACTCACCCTTATGGTATTGAAAAACTGTTTTTT. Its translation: CASSPRATHPYGIEKLFF.

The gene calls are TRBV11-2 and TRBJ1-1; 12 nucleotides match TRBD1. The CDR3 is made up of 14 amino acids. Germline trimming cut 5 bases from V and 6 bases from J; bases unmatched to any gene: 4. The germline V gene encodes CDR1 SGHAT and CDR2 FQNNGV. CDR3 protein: CASSHGTGGSEAFF. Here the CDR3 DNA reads TGTGCCAGCAGCCACGGGACAGGGGGCTCTGAAGCTTTCTTT.

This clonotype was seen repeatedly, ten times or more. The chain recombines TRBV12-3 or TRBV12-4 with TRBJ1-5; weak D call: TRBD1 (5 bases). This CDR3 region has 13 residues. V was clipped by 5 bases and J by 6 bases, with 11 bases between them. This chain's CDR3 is CASSIRTGQPQHF. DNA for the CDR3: TGTGCCAGCAGTATACGAACAGGTCAGCCCCAGCATTTT.

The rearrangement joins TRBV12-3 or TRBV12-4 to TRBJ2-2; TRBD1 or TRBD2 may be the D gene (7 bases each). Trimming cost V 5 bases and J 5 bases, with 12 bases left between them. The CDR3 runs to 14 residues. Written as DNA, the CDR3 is TGTGCCAGCAGTCCAGGGGGGGGTACCGGGGAGCTGTTTTTT. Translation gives CASSPGGGTGELFF.

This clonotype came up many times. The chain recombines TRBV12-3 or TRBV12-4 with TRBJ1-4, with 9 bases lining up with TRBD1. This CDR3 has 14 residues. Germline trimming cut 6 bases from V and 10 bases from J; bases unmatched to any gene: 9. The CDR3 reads CASRETGGAGKLFF. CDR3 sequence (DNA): TGTGCCAGCAGGGAGACAGGGGGTGCAGGAAAACTGTTTTTT.

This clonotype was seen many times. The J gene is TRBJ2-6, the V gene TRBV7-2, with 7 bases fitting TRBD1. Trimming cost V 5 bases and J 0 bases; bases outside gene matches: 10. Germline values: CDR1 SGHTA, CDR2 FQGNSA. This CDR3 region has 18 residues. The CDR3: CASSHRTGFSSGANVLTF. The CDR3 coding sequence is TGTGCCAGCAGCCACCGGACAGGATTTAGCTCTGGGGCCAACGTCCTGACTTTC.